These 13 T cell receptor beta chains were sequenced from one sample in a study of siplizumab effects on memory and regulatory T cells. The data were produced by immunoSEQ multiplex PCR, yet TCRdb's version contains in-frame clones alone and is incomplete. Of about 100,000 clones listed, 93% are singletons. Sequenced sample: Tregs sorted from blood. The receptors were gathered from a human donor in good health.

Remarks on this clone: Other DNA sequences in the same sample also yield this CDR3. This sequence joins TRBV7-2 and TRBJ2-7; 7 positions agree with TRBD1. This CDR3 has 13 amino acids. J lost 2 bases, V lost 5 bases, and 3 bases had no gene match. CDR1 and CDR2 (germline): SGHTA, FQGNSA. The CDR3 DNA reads TGTGCCAGCAGCCTTGACAGGGCCTACGAGCAGTACTTC. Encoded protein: CASSLDRAYEQYF. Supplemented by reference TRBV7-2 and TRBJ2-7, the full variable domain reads GAGVSQSPSNKVTEKGKDVELRCDPISGHTALYWYRQSLGQGLEFLIYFQGNSAPDKSGLPSDRFSAERTGGSVSTLTIQRTQQEDSAVYLCASSLDRAYEQYFGPGTRLTVT.

The CDR3 coding sequence is TGTGCCACGCAGAGGTACCAAGAGACCCAGTACTTC. It codes for CATQRYQETQYF. The chain employs TRBV27 and TRBJ2-5; unclear D gene. Trimming took 10 bases from V and 0 from J, leaving 9 bases between them. CDR3 length equals 12 residues. From germline, CDR1 is MNHEY and CDR2 SMNVEV (reference sequence).

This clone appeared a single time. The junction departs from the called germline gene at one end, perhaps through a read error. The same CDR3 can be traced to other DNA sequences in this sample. The CDR3 sequence: CASSLGLTTDGYTF. CDR3 DNA: TGTGCCAGCAGTTTGGGGCTCACGACGGATGGCTACACCTTC. This chain links TRBV5-4 with TRBJ1-2; D is perhaps TRBD1 (5 bases). The CDR3 extends over 14 amino acids. Per germline, CDR1 SGHNT and CDR2 YYREEE (reference sequence). Full variable domain (rest looked up from reference TRBV5-4 and TRBJ1-2): ETGVTQSPTHLIKTRGQQVTLRCSSQSGHNTVSWYQQALGQGPQFIFQYYREEENGRGNFPPRFSGLQFPNYSSELNVNALELDDSALYLCASSLGLTTDGYTFGSGTRLTVV.

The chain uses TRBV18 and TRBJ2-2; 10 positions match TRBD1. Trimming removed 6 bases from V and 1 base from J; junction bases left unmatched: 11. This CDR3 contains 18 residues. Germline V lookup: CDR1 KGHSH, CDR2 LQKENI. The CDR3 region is CASSFVSGQGVNTGELFF. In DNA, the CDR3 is TGTGCCAGCTCTTTCGTATCAGGACAGGGGGTGAACACCGGGGAGCTGTTTTTT.

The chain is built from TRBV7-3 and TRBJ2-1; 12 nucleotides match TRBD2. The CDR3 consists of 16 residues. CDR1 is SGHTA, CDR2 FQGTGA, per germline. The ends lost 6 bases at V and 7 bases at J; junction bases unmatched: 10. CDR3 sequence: CASRPLTSGRENEQFF. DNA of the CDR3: TGTGCCAGCAGGCCCTTGACTAGCGGGAGAGAGAATGAGCAGTTCTTC. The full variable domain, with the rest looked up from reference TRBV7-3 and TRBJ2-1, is GAGVSQTPSNKVTEKGKYVELRCDPISGHTALYWYRQSLGQGPEFLIYFQGTGAADDSGLPNDRFFAVRPEGSVSTLKIQRTERGDSAVYLCASRPLTSGRENEQFFGPGTRLTVL.

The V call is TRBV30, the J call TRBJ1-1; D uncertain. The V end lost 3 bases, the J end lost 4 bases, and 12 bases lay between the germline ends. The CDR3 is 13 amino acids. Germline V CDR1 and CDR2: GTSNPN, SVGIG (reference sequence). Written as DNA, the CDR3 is TGTGCCTGGAGATCTGGGTTGAGCACTGAAGCTTTCTTT. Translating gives CAWRSGLSTEAFF.

CDR3 bases: TGTGCCAGCAGCTTGCGGGGGGCCTACAATGAGCAGTTCTTC. It codes for CASSLRGAYNEQFF. The chain employs TRBV7-3 and TRBJ2-1; 8 bases line up with TRBD2. Per the germline V gene, CDR1 is SGHTA and CDR2 is FQGTGA. Germline trimming cut 3 bases from V and 2 bases from J; bases unmatched to any gene: 0. The CDR3 is made up of 14 amino acids.

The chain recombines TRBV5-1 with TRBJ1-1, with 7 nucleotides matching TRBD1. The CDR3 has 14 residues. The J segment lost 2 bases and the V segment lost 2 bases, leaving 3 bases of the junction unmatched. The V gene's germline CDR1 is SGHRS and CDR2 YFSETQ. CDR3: CASSLGGPNTEAFF. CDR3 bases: TGCGCCAGCAGCTTAGGGGGCCCAAACACTGAAGCTTTCTTT.

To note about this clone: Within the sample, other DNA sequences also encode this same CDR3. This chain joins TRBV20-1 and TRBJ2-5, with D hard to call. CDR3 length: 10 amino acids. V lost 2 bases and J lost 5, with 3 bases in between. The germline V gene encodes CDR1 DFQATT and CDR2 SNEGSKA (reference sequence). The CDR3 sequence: CSARLETQYF. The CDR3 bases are TGCAGTGCTAGATTGGAGACCCAGTACTTC.

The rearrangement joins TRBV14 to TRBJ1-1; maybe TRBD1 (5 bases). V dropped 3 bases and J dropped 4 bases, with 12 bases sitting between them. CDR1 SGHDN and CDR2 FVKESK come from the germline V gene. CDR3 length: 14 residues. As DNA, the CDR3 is TGTGCCAGCAGCCAGCAGGGATGGGGCACTGAAGCTTTCTTT. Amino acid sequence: CASSQQGWGTEAFF.

CDR3 amino acids: CASSVGGIPYEQYF. Here the CDR3 DNA reads TGTGCCAGCAGCGTAGGGGGAATCCCCTACGAGCAGTACTTC. The chain is built from TRBV9 and TRBJ2-7, with unresolved D. The V gene's germline CDR1 is SGDLS and CDR2 YYNGEE. The length of the CDR3 is 14 residues. Trimming took 0 bases from V and 2 from J, leaving 9 bases between them.

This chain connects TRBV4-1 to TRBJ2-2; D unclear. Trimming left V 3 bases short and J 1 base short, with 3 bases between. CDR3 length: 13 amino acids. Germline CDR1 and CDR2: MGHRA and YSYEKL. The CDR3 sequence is CASSHMNTGELFF. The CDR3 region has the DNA TGCGCCAGCAGCCATATGAACACCGGGGAGCTGTTTTTT.

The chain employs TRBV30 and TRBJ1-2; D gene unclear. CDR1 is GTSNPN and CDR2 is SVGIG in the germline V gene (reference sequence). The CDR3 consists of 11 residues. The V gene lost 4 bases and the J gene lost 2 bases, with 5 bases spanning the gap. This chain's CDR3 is CAWKQNYGYTF. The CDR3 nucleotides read TGTGCCTGGAAACAGAACTATGGCTACACCTTC.